Shown below are 5 T cell receptor beta chains from a single sample sequenced in a study of blood T cell repertoires in COVID-19. The data were produced by immunoSEQ multiplex PCR, yet TCRdb's version contains in-frame clones alone and is incomplete. The sample carries some 400,000 clones, roughly 90% recorded once. Sequencing used peripheral blood. These receptors all come from a man between 18 and 35 years old with active or convalescent COVID-19.

This clone was counted a few times. The chain is built from TRBV4-1 and TRBJ2-7; TRBD2 aligns across 14 bases. Germline values: CDR1 MGHRA, CDR2 YSYEKL. Trimming cost V 3 bases and J 5 bases; bases outside gene matches: 9. The CDR3 has 17 residues. The CDR3 loop is CASSQQPGLAGDHEQYF. CDR3 in DNA: TGCGCCAGCAGCCAGCAACCGGGACTAGCGGGGGACCACGAGCAGTACTTC.

This clone came up once. For the CDR3, the DNA is TGTGCCAGCAGCAAAAGACAGGGAATAGGTGGGGCCAACGTCCTGACTTTC. Its protein is CASSKRQGIGGANVLTF. The chain uses TRBV7-2 and TRBJ2-6, with 7 bases that match TRBD1. Germline assignment: CDR1 SGHTA and CDR2 FQGNSA. J was trimmed by 3 bases and V by 5 bases; bases with no gene match: 10. CDR3 size: 17 residues.

The chain couples TRBV3-1 (or the pseudogene TRBV3-2) to TRBJ1-6; no clear D. The CDR3 is 16 residues long. Per the germline V gene, CDR1 is LGHDT and CDR2 is YNNKEL (reference sequence). V lost 4 bases and J lost 7, with 17 bases in between. The CDR3 loop is CASSRRWAEANSPLHF. The CDR3 DNA reads as TGTGCCAGCAGCCGCCGTTGGGCGGAGGCCAATTCACCCCTCCACTTT.

This clone has just one count. The V gene is TRBV29-1, the J gene TRBJ1-1; 8 bases map to TRBD1. Germline CDR1 reads SQVTM; CDR2 reads ANQGSEA. After removal of 2 bases from V and 1 base from J, the junction contained 6 bases not matched to a gene. This CDR3 is 15 amino acids long. The CDR3 spells CSVEIVDRGNTEAFF. CDR3 nucleotide sequence: TGCAGCGTTGAAATAGTCGACAGGGGGAACACTGAAGCTTTCTTT. The full variable domain, in which reference TRBV29-1 and TRBJ1-1 provide the parts outside the CDR3, is SAVISQKPSRDICQRGTSLTIQCQVDSQVTMMFWYRQQPGQSLTLIATANQGSEATYESGFVIDKFPISRPNLTFSTLTVSNMSPEDSSIYLCSVEIVDRGNTEAFFGQGTRLTVV.

V usage is TRBV7-2 and J usage is TRBJ1-2; D is ambiguous. CDR3 size: 15 residues. Trimming left V 1 base short and J 0 bases short, with 9 bases between. Germline loops: CDR1 SGHTA, CDR2 FQGNSA. The CDR3 region has the DNA TGTGCCAGCAGCTTAGAATTACTGACTAACTATGGCTACACCTTC. Its protein is CASSLELLTNYGYTF. Full variable domain (missing parts from reference TRBV7-2 and TRBJ1-2): GAGVSQSPSNKVTEKGKDVELRCDPISGHTALYWYRQSLGQGLEFLIYFQGNSAPDKSGLPSDRFSAERTGGSVSTLTIQRTQQEDSAVYLCASSLELLTNYGYTFGSGTRLTVV.